One and the same sample provided the 5 T cell receptor beta chains below, sequenced in a study of cytomegalovirus exposure and HLA in healthy donors. PCR primers comprised 60 Vbeta and 13 Jbeta primers. Assay used: immunoSEQ multiplex PCR; TCRdb lists only in-frame clones, some missing. The sample yields approximately 150,000 clones, roughly 76% seen once. Sequenced input: PBMCs. The receptor set was obtained from a woman in her fifties or sixties in good health and CMV-seronegative.

The genes are TRBV2 and TRBJ1-1, with 10 bases matching TRBD1. V lost 4 bases, J lost 6 bases, and 2 bases stayed unmatched. The CDR3 length is 13 residues. Germline V gene lookup returns CDR1 SNHLY and CDR2 FYNNEI. DNA for the CDR3: TGTGCCAGCAGTGCGGGACAGGGGCCTGAAGCTTTCTTT. Its translation is CASSAGQGPEAFF.

This chain links TRBV9 with TRBJ1-2; D gene uncertain. Trimming left V 1 base short and J 6 bases short, with 16 bases between. Looked up from germline, CDR1 is SGDLS and CDR2 is YYNGEE. The CDR3 consists of 15 residues. The CDR3 loop is CASSVNPDTENGYTF. As DNA, the CDR3 is TGTGCCAGCAGCGTAAACCCAGACACCGAGAATGGCTACACCTTC.

A few counts support this clone. This chain uses TRBV14 with TRBJ1-6; possibly TRBD1 for D (6 bases). The CDR3 consists of 16 residues. In germline, CDR1 is SGHDN, CDR2 FVKESK. Trimming shortened V by 4 bases and J by 6 bases, and 16 bases separated the two germline ends. The CDR3 loop reads CASSRVGRGRNSPLHF. The DNA for the CDR3 is TGTGCCAGCAGCCGAGTGGGCAGGGGCCGTAATTCACCCCTCCACTTT.

This chain uses TRBV7-9 with TRBJ2-7; 11 bases are shared with TRBD1. From germline, CDR1 is SEHNR and CDR2 FQNEAQ (reference sequence). The CDR3 runs 15 residues. Trimming took 5 bases from V and 1 from J; bases not matched to a gene: 4. The CDR3 loop is CASSPGTGGSYEQYF. The CDR3 DNA follows: TGTGCCAGCAGCCCAGGGACAGGGGGGTCCTACGAGCAGTACTTC.

The chain employs TRBV9 and TRBJ1-5; 9 bases match TRBD1. The CDR3 is 15 amino acids. The V gene's germline CDR1 is SGDLS and CDR2 YYNGEE. Losses at the gene ends were 3 bases for V and 6 bases for J; bases not matched to a gene: 7. The CDR3: CASSAGTGSGQPQHF. For the CDR3, the DNA is TGTGCCAGCAGCGCCGGGACAGGGTCCGGTCAGCCCCAGCATTTT.